This TCR beta chain originates from a study of CD8 T cells in ankylosing spondylitis (dated 2017 in TCRdb). Background for the entire study: T cell receptor beta repertoires were profiled in healthy donors and ankylosing spondylitis patients so that disease-linked TCR variants could be found. The full study cohort comprised around 25 ankylosing spondylitis patients and 110 or so healthy donors. Peripheral blood samples were taken, and synovial fluid was additionally collected from ankylosing spondylitis patients. What the research found in general, with its limitations: In peripheral blood, the disease-linked clones were found at relatively low frequencies and had a CD8+ phenotype. A TCR beta motif made up of several highly homologous amino acid variants appeared to be characteristic of blood from ankylosing spondylitis patients. The disease-linked clones were reported to be significantly enriched in matched synovial fluid samples from ankylosing spondylitis patients. Some of the motif variants had been reported before in the synovial fluid and blood of reactive arthritis patients, a finding that suggests common disease-initiation mechanisms.

Unmatched junction bases come to 13, with V trimmed by 0 bases and J by 8 bases. The CDR3, cysteine through phenylalanine, is 17 amino acids long. Only CDR3 DNA remains: 51 bases, in frame from the first base. CDR1 and CDR2 are read off the germline V gene (reference sequence) as SEHNR and FQNEAQ. TCRdb shows the sequencer as Illumina HiSeq 2500. TCR beta libraries were prepared by quantitative 5'-RACE with molecular barcodes. In the source study's methods: A new computational method based on a probabilistic model of VDJ rearrangement was used to identify disease-linked TCR variants. TCRdb reanalyzed the raw reads on its own, using fastp at Q25 for trimming and MiXCR for clone calling, and kept in-frame beta chains. Merged by CDR3 protein, the rows form single entries marked with the most common genes and DNA. TCRdb, rather than the study authors, made the V and J calls. Across this sample there are 650,000 to 800,000 distinct CDR3 sequences, with about 20% seen only once. The ten largest clones add up to about 20% of the sample.

This clonotype was observed a handful of times. Which antigen it targets is not known. No base qualities exist here, and no much larger clone lies one base off it. This TCR was sampled from a male donor with ankylosing spondylitis. Sequencing was carried out using blood, either unsorted or a sorted T cell fraction (not recorded which). Recombination joined TRBV7-9 with TRBJ1-2, with TRBD1 identical over 9 junction bases. This receptor carries the CDR3 CASSLAGGDRGVGGYTF. In nucleotide form, the sequence is TGTGCCAGCAGCTTAGCGGGGGGTGACAGGGGGGTCGGCGGCTACACCTTC.